This T cell receptor (beta chain) came from a study of blood T cells in healthy people across ages. General observations from the study: Older age coincided with a roughly linear decline in TCR beta diversity per million T cells.

A sample-barcoded 5' primer and a J-beta primer mix were used in a second PCR of about 6 to 11 cycles. TCRdb re-called the 5' RACE reads with MiXCR, one entry per CDR3 protein. The sample has roughly 800,000 distinct CDR3 sequences, around 25% seen once. Comment on this clonotype: Its antigen is not known. One end of the junction fails to match germline, which may point to a read error.

The CDR3 extends over 19 amino acids. These data were also reused for a study on T cells of mothers and their children.

The chain couples TRBV12-3 or TRBV12-4 to TRBJ2-3, with TRBD2 matching 9 bases. The sample consisted of blood. The receptor was derived from a boy aged 10-17 years in good health. The CDR3 coding sequence is TGTGTCAGCAGTTTAAATCTATTGGCCGGACTAGCGTACACAGATACGCAGTATTTT. Its protein product is CVSSLNLLAGLAYTDTQYF.